The clone carrying this T cell receptor beta chain was found a few times. The antigen remains unidentified. The sample belongs to a study of vaccination effects on CD4 cells after COVID-19. Background on the study: Samples gathered post-vaccine arrived a median of 72 days past the second dose. Study-level results: Limitations: small convalescent group and missing early post-infection timepoints.

Cells that had been cultured for roughly ten days were the source of isolated CD4+ T cells. Of the BNT162b2 and mRNA-1273 vaccines, participants received two doses of one or the other. In the vaccine recipients, nucleocapsid antibodies were negative and there was no prior SARS-CoV-2 infection. On both days 3 and 7, half of the culture medium was replaced with IL-2 medium. Only in-frame clones appear in the TCRdb table, and some are missing; sequencing was by immunoSEQ multiplex PCR. The table has tens of thousands of clones, 78% seen once; the top ten hold about 4.5%. The CDR3 runs 14 residues. Germline V gives CDR1 SNHLY, CDR2 FYNNEI. Trimming removed 5 bases from V and 1 base from J; junction bases left unmatched: 3.

V is TRBV2 and J is TRBJ2-7, with 9 bases fitting TRBD1. The sequence derives from a human donor who received a COVID-19 vaccine. The sequenced sample was CD4+ T cells from PBMCs cultured without peptide, obtained after COVID-19 vaccination. In DNA, the CDR3 is TGTGCCAGCAGTTACAGGGGGCCGTCCTACGAGCAGTACTTC. As protein: CASSYRGPSYEQYF.